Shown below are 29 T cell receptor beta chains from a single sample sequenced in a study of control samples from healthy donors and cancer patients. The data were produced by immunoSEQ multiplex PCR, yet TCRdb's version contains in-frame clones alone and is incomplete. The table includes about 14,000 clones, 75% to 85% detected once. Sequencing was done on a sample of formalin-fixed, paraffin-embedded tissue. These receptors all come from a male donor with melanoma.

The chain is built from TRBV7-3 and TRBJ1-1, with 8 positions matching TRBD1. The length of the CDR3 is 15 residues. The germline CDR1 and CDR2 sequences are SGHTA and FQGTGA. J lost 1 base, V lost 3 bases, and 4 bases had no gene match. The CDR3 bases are TGTGCCAGCAGCTTGACAGGGGCTCGGAACACTGAAGCTTTCTTT. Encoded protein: CASSLTGARNTEAFF.

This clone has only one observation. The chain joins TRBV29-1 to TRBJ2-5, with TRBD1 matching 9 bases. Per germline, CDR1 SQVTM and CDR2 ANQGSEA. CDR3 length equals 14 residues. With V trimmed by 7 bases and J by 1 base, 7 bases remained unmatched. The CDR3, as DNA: TGCAGCGCAAGGACAGGGGTTGCCCAAGAGACCCAGTACTTC. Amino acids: CSARTGVAQETQYF.

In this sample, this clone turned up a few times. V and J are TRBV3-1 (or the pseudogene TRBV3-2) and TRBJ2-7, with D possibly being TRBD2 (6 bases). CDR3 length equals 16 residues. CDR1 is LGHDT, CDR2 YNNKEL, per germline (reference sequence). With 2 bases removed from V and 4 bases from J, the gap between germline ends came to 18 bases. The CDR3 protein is CASSQSETRRNYEQYF. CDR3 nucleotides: TGTGCCAGCAGCCAATCGGAGACTAGACGAAATTACGAGCAGTACTTC.

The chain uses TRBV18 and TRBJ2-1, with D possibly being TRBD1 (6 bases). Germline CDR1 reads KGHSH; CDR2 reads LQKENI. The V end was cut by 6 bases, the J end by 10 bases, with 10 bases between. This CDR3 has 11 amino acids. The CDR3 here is CASSVDREQFF. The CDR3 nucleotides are TGTGCCAGCTCCGTAGACAGGGAGCAGTTCTTC.

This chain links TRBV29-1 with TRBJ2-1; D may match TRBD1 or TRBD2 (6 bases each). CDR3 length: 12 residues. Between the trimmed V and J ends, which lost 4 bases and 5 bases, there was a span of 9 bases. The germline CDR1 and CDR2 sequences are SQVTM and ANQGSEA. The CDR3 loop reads CSVGGAHNEQFF. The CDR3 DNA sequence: TGCAGCGTTGGGGGGGCTCACAATGAGCAGTTCTTC.

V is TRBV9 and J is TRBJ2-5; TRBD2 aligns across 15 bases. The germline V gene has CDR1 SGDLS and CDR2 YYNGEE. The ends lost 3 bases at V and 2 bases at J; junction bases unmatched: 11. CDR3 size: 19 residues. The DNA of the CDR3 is TGTGCCAGCAGCGGCCATTCGGGACTAGCGGGGGGCCGGCAAGAGACCCAGTACTTC. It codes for CASSGHSGLAGGRQETQYF.

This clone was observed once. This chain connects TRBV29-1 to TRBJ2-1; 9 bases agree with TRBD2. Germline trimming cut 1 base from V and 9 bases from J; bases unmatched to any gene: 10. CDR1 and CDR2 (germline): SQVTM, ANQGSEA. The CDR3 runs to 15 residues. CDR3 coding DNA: TGCAGCGTTGAAGTTCCTAGCGGGGTAGGTGGTGAGCAGTTCTTC. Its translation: CSVEVPSGVGGEQFF.

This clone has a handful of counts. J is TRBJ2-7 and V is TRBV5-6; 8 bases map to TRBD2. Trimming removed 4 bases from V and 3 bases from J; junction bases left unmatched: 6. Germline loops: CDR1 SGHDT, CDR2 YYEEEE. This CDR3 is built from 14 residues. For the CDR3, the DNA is TGTGCCAGCAGCCCACGGGAGGGCCTCTACGAGCAGTACTTC. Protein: CASSPREGLYEQYF.

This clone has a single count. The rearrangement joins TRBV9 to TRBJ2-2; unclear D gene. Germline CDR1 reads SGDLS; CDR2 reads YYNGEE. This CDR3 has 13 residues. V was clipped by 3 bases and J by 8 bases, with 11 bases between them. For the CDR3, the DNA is TGTGCCAGCAGCGGTATTGCCCTTGGGGAGCTGTTTTTT. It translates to CASSGIALGELFF.

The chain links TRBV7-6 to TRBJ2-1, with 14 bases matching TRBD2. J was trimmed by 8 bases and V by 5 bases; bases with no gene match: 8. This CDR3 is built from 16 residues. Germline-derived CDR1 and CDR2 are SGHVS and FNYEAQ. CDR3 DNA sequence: TGTGCCAGCAGCGTCGAGACTAGCGGGGGGGCCTATGAGCAGTTCTTC. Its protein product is CASSVETSGGAYEQFF.

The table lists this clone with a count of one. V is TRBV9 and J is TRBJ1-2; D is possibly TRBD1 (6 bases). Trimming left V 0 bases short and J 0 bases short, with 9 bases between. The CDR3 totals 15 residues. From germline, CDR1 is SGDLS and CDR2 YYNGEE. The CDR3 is CASSVAPGANYGYTF. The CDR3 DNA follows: TGTGCCAGCAGCGTAGCTCCAGGGGCTAACTATGGCTACACCTTC.

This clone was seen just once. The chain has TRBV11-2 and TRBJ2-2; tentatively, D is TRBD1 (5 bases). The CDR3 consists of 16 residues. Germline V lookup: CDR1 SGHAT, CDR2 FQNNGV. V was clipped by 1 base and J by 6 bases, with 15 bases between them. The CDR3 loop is CASSLGTFANAGELFF. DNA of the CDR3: TGTGCCAGCAGCTTAGGGACATTCGCGAATGCCGGGGAGCTGTTTTTT. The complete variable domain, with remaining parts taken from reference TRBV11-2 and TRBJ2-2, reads EAGVAQSPRYKIIEKRQSVAFWCNPISGHATLYWYQQILGQGPKLLIQFQNNGVVDDSQLPKDRFSAERLKGVDSTLKIQPAKLEDSAVYLCASSLGTFANAGELFFGEGSRLTVL.

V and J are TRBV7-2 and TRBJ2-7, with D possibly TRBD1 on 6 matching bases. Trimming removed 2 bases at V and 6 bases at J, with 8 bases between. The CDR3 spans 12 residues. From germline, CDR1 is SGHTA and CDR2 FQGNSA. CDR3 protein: CASSLNRVEQYF. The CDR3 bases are TGTGCCAGCAGCTTAAACAGGGTCGAGCAGTACTTC.

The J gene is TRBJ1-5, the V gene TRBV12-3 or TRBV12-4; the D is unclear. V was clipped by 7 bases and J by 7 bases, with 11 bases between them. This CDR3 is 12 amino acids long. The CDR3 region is CASTTGVQPQHF. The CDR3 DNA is TGTGCCAGCACCACCGGGGTGCAGCCCCAGCATTTT.

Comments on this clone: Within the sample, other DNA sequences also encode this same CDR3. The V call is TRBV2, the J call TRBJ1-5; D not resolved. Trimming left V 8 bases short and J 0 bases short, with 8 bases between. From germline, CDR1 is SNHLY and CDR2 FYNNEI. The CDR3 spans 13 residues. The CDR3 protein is CASSRASNQPQHF. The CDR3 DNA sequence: TGTGCCAGCTCCCGGGCTAGCAATCAGCCCCAGCATTTT.

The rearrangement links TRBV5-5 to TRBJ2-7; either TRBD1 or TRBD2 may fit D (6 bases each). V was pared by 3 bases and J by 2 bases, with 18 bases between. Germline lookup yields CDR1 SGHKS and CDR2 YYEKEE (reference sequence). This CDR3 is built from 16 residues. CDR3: CASSSGPGRGPYEQYF. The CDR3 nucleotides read TGTGCCAGCAGCTCGGGACCCGGACGGGGGCCCTACGAGCAGTACTTC. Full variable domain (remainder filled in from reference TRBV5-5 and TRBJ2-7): DAGVTQSPTHLIKTRGQQVTLRCSPISGHKSVSWYQQVLGQGPQFIFQYYEKEERGRGNFPDRFSARQFPNYSSELNVNALLLGDSALYLCASSSGPGRGPYEQYFGPGTRLTVT.

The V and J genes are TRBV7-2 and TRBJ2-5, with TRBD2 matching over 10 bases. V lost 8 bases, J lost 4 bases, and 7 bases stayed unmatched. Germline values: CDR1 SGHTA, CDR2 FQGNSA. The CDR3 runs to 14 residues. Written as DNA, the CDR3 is TGTGCCAGCGGGAGCGGGGGGGTTGGAGAGACCCAGTACTTC. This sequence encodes CASGSGGVGETQYF. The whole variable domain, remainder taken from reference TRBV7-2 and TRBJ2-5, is GAGVSQSPSNKVTEKGKDVELRCDPISGHTALYWYRQSLGQGLEFLIYFQGNSAPDKSGLPSDRFSAERTGGSVSTLTIQRTQQEDSAVYLCASGSGGVGETQYFGPGTRLLVL.

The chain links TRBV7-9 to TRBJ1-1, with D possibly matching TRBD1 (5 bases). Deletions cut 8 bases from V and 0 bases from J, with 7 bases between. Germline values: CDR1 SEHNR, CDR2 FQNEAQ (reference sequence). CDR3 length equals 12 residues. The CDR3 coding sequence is TGTGCCAGCGTGACAGTGAACACTGAAGCTTTCTTT. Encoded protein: CASVTVNTEAFF.

The CDR3: CASSLSGGLLYF. The DNA of the CDR3 is TGTGCCAGCAGCCTTAGCGGGGGACTCTTGTATTTT. The chain employs TRBV11-2 and TRBJ2-3, with 9 positions matching TRBD2. Germline V lookup: CDR1 SGHAT, CDR2 FQNNGV. Trimming at V came to 5 bases and at J to 14 bases, leaving 8 bases not matched to a gene. This CDR3 spans 12 amino acids.

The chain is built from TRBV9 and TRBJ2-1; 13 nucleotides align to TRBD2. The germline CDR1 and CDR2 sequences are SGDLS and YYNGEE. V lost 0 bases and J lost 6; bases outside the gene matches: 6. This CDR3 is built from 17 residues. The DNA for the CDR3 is TGTGCCAGCAGCGTAGGACTAGCGGGGGGTCCGGGCAATGAGCAGTTCTTC. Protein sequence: CASSVGLAGGPGNEQFF.

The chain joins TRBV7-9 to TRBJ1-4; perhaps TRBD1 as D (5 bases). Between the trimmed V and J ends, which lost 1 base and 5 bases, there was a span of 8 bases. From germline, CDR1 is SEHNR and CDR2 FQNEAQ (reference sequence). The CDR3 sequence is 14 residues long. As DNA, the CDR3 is TGTGCCAGCAGCTTAGTACAGGACAATGAAAAACTGTTTTTT. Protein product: CASSLVQDNEKLFF.

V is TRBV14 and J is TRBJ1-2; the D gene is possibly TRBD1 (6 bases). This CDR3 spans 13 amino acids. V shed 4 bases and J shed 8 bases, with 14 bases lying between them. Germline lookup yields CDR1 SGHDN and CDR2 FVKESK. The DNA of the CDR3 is TGTGCCAGCAGCCCACAGGGCGCGGGGGGCTACACCTTC. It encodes CASSPQGAGGYTF.

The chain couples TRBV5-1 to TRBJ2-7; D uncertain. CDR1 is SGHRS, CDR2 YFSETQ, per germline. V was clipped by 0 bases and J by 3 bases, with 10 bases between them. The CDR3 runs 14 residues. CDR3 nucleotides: TGCGCCAGCAGCTTGGGTGGTAGGGTCTACGAGCAGTACTTC. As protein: CASSLGGRVYEQYF.

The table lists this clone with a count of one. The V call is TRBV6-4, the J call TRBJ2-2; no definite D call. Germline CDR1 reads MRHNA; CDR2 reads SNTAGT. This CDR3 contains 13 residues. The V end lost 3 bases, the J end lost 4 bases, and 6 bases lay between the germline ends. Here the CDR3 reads CASSEYSTGELFF. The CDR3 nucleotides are TGTGCCAGCAGTGAGTACAGCACCGGGGAGCTGTTTTTT.

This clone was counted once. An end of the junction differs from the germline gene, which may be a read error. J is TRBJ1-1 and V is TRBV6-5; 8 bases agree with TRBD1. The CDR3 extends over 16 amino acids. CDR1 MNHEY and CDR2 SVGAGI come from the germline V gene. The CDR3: CASSYGQGALDTEVFF. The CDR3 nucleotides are TGTGCCAGCAGTTACGGGCAGGGGGCGTTGGACACTGAAGTTTTCTTT.

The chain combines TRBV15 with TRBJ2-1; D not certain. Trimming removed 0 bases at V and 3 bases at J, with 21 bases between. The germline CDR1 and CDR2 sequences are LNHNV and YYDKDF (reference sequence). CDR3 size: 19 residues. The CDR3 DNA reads TGTGCCACCAGCAGAGATCGAGTCCTCACCCGTGGGGACTACAATGAGCAGTTCTTC. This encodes CATSRDRVLTRGDYNEQFF.

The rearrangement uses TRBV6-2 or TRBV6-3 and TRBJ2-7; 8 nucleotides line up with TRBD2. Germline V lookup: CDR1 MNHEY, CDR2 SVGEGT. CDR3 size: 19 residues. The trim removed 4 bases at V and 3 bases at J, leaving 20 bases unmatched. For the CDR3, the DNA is TGTGCCAGCAGTTTTACCCCCAACCAACGGGGGGGGACTAACTACGAGCAGTACTTC. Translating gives CASSFTPNQRGGTNYEQYF.

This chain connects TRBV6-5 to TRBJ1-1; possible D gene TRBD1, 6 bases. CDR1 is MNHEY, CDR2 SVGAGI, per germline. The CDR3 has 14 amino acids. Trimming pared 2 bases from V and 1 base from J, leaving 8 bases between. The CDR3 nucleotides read TGTGCCAGCAGTTACCGGACAGAGAACACTGAAGCTTTCTTT. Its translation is CASSYRTENTEAFF.

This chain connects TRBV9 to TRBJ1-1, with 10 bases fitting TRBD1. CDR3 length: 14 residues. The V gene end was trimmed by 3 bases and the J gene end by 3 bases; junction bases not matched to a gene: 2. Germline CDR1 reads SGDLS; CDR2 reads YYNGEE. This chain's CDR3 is CASSEGTGDTEAFF. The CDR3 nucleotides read TGTGCCAGCAGCGAGGGGACAGGGGACACTGAAGCTTTCTTT.